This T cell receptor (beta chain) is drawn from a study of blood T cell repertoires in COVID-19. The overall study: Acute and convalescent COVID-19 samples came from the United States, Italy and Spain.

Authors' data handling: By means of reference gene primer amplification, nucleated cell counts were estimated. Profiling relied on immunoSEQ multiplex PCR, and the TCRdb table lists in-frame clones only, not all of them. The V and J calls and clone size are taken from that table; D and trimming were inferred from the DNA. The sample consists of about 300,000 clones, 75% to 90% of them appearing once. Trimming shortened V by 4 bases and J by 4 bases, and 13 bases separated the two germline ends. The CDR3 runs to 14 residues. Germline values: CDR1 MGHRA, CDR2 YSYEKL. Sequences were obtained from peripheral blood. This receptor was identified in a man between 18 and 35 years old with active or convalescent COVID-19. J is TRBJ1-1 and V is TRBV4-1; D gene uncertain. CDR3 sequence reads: CASSREHSGTEAFF. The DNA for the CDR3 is TGCGCCAGCAGCCGGGAGCACAGTGGCACTGAAGCTTTCTTT.